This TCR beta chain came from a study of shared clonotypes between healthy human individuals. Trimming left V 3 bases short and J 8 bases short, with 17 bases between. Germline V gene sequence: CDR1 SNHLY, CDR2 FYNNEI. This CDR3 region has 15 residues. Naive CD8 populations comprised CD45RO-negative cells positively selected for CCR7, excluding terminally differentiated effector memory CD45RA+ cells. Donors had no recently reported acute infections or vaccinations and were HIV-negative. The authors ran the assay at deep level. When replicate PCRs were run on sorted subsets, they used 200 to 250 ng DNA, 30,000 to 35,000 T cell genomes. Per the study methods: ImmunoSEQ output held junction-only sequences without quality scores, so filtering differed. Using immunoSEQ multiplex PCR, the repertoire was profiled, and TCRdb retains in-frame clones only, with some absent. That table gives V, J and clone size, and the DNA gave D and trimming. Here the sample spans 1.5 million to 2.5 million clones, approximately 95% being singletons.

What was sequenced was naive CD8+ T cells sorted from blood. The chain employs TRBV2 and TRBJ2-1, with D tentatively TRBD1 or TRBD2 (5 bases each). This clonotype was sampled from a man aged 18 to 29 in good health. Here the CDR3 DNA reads TGTGCCAGCAGTGAGGGCGGTATTATGGGGGATGAGCAGTTCTTC. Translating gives CASSEGGIMGDEQFF.